The rows below give T cell receptor beta chains drawn from one sample of a study of blood T cells in healthy people across ages. TCRdb reanalysed the 5' RACE reads using MiXCR and keeps one entry per CDR3 protein. Among roughly 1,000,000 distinct CDR3 sequences listed, under 30% were seen once. The sample also formed part of further work on T cells of mothers and their children.

Specimen: blood. These receptors were taken from a girl aged 2 to 9 in good health. Both conserved end residues are part of each CDR3. The D gene is left open where the match is weak. Clone size is shown for a subset of rows, as once, few, many or a class of expanded clone.

v_call,clone_size,d_call,j_call,cdr3_nt,cdr3_aa
TRBV6-6,-,-,TRBJ1-4,TGTGCCAGCAGAACAGGGAGGTCGGATGAAAAACTGTTTTTT,CASRTGRSDEKLFF
TRBV20-1,-,-,TRBJ2-7,TGCAGTGCATTAGTACAGTCCCGGAGTCCCTACGAGCAGTACTTC,CSALVQSRSPYEQYF
TRBV24-1,few,TRBD1,TRBJ2-5,TGTGCCACCAGTGACCTCGGACAGGCCGAAGAGACCCAGTACTTC,CATSDLGQAEETQYF
TRBV2,-,-,TRBJ1-4,TGTGCCAGCAGTGAGGGGCTCCCAGGGGAAAAACTGTTTTTT,CASSEGLPGEKLFF
TRBV12-3/TRBV12-4,few,-,TRBJ2-1,TGTGCCAGCAGCCAACTTTCTGGTTACAATGAGCGGTTCTTC,CASSQLSGYNERFF
TRBV18,few,-,TRBJ2-4,TGTGCCGGCTCACCACCCCAGTCTCAGGCCAAAAACATTCAGTACTTC,CAGSPPQSQAKNIQYF
TRBV11-2,-,-,TRBJ2-7,TGTGCCAGCAGCTCACCCTTTCGAGACAAGGCCTCCTACGAGCAGTACTTC,CASSSPFRDKASYEQYF
TRBV28,-,-,TRBJ2-5,TGTGCCAGCAGTCCCTTTGGCTGGGAGACCCAGTACTTC,CASSPFGWETQYF
TRBV11-2,-,TRBD2,TRBJ2-4,TGTGCCAGCAGCACCATCCGGGGACTAGCACTGGGCATTCAGTACTTC,CASSTIRGLALGIQYF
TRBV12-3/TRBV12-4,few,-,TRBJ2-1,TGTGCCAGCAGTTTAGGAAGGAAGAACAATGAGCAGTTCTTC,CASSLGRKNNEQFF
TRBV2,-,-,TRBJ2-4,TGTGCCAGCAGTGAAAGGGAGCGTAAAAACATTCAGTACTTC,CASSERERKNIQYF
TRBV24-1,-,-,TRBJ2-1,TGTGCCACCAGTGATTTCTACAATGAGCAGTTCTTC,CATSDFYNEQFF
TRBV7-9,-,-,TRBJ2-7,TGTGCCAGCAGCCCCCCGGGCTACCTTCTCGAGCAGTACTTC,CASSPPGYLLEQYF
TRBV2,-,-,TRBJ2-1,TGTGCCAGCAGTGAGGTGGGCTACAATGAGCAGTTCTTC,CASSEVGYNEQFF
TRBV10-3,few,TRBD2,TRBJ2-5,TGTGCCATCAGTGAGACCTGGACGGGAGGGCAAGAGACCCAGTACTTC,CAISETWTGGQETQYF
TRBV14,-,-,TRBJ2-5,TGTGCCAGCAGTCAAATCTCAATCGGGACCCAGTACTTC,CASSQISIGTQYF
TRBV20-1,-,-,TRBJ2-7,TGCAGTGCACTACAGGGCTCGGAGCAGTACTTC,CSALQGSEQYF
TRBV6-4,few,-,TRBJ2-3,TGTGCCAGCAGTGCGGAGAGCACAGATACGCAGTATTTT,CASSAESTDTQYF
TRBV20-1,few,TRBD2,TRBJ2-3,TGCAGTGCTCCTCGACTAGCGGCCCGTAGCACAGATACGCAGTATTTT,CSAPRLAARSTDTQYF
TRBV20-1,few,-,TRBJ2-7,TGCAGTGCTTCCAAACGAGCGGCAAATTTCTACGAGCAGTACTTC,CSASKRAANFYEQYF
TRBV11-2,-,-,TRBJ1-1,TGTGCCAGCAGCTTAGAACGGCAGGCCACTGAAGCTTTCTTT,CASSLERQATEAFF
TRBV12-3/TRBV12-4,few,-,TRBJ1-3,TGTGCCAGCAGTCTATCTCGCAGTGCTCTCTCTGGAAACACCATATATTTT,CASSLSRSALSGNTIYF
TRBV29-1,few,-,TRBJ2-1,TGCAGCGTTACTGCCGGGAGCTCCTACAATGAGCAGTTCTTC,CSVTAGSSYNEQFF
TRBV28,-,TRBD2,TRBJ2-3,TGTGCCAGCACGGGGAGACTAGCGGGAACAGATACGCAGTATTTT,CASTGRLAGTDTQYF
TRBV14,-,TRBD2,TRBJ2-1,TGTGCCAGCAGCCAAGAGGAGCGGGAGGACTACAATGAGCAGTTCTTC,CASSQEEREDYNEQFF
TRBV5-1,once,TRBD1,TRBJ2-1,TGCGCCAGCAGCTTGCGGACAGGGAATCTGGGCAATGAGCAGTTCTTC,CASSLRTGNLGNEQFF
TRBV5-1,-,-,TRBJ1-1,TGCGCCAGCAGCTTGCCGGTTGGGAACACTGAAGCTTTCTTT,CASSLPVGNTEAFF
TRBV6-1,-,-,TRBJ2-5,TGTGCCAGCAGTGGGGAACCCTATAGAGTGGGGCGAGAGACCCAGTACTTC,CASSGEPYRVGRETQYF
TRBV6-1,few,-,TRBJ2-5,TGTGCCAGCAGTGAAGGGGGGGCGCTTGTATGGGAGCAGTACTTC,CASSEGGALVWEQYF
TRBV7-3,-,TRBD1,TRBJ1-2,TGTGCCAGCAGCTTAGGTCCTCAGGGGGTCGATGGCTACACCTTC,CASSLGPQGVDGYTF
TRBV10-1,-,-,TRBJ2-5,TGCGCCAGCAGTGAAGGACATGGAACCGAGACCCAGTACTTC,CASSEGHGTETQYF
TRBV9,-,TRBD1,TRBJ2-1,TGTGCCAGCAGCGTCGGGACAGTCACTAAGGATGAGCAGTTCTTC,CASSVGTVTKDEQFF
TRBV10-3,-,-,TRBJ2-7,TGTGCCACCACGGACAGAACCTACGAGCAGTACTTC,CATTDRTYEQYF
TRBV5-8,-,TRBD2,TRBJ2-7,TGTGCCAGCAGCCGTTCGGGAGGCGAGCAGTACTTC,CASSRSGGEQYF
TRBV20-1,-,-,TRBJ1-2,TGCAGTGCCCTAGGGGGGGGCGCGGAAGGCTACACCTTC,CSALGGGAEGYTF
TRBV10-3,-,-,TRBJ1-4,TGTGCCATCAGTGAGGAGCAGGGAGAGGAAAAACTGTTTTTT,CAISEEQGEEKLFF
TRBV29-1,-,-,TRBJ2-1,TGCAGCGTTGTTTATGCCAACAATGAGCAGTTCTTC,CSVVYANNEQFF
TRBV6-6,few,-,TRBJ1-2,TGTGCCAGCTGGGTCGCGCAGGGCTATGGCTACACCTTC,CASWVAQGYGYTF
TRBV4-3,few,-,TRBJ1-2,TGCGCCAGCAGCCAAGATGGGGGGGACTATGGCTACACCTTC,CASSQDGGDYGYTF
TRBV12-5,few,-,TRBJ2-5,TGTGCTAGTGGTTTTTCCTACCCGGGGCAAGATGAGGGGAAGACCCAGTACTTC,CASGFSYPGQDEGKTQYF
TRBV5-1,few,TRBD2,TRBJ2-1,TGCGCCAGCGGCGAGGTAGGGCTAGCGGGAGCCAATGAGCAGTTCTTC,CASGEVGLAGANEQFF
TRBV20-1,-,TRBD1,TRBJ2-5,TGCAGTTATGACAGGGTAGGGGAGACCCAGTACTTC,CSYDRVGETQYF
TRBV20-1,-,TRBD2,TRBJ2-7,TGCAGTGCTGGACTAGCGGAGGTCCCCTCCTACGAGCGGTACTTC,CSAGLAEVPSYERYF
TRBV28,few,-,TRBJ2-5,TGTGCCAGCAGTTTCGTCGGGATCGCGGAGACCCAGTACTTC,CASSFVGIAETQYF
TRBV20-1,few,TRBD2,TRBJ2-3,TGCAGTGCTAATGCCGGGACTAGCGGGGGGGCCGCAGATACGCAGTATTTT,CSANAGTSGGAADTQYF
TRBV11-1,few,-,TRBJ2-1,TGTGCCAGCAGCTCAAGCGGATTTGAGGGCAATGAGCAGTTCTTC,CASSSSGFEGNEQFF
TRBV15,-,-,TRBJ1-2,TGTGCCACCAGCAGAGTTCGGGGCTATGGCTACACCTTC,CATSRVRGYGYTF
TRBV20-1,-,TRBD2,TRBJ2-7,TGCAGTGCTAGAGATAGTACTAGCGGGATCAGCTCCTACGAGCAGTACTTC,CSARDSTSGISSYEQYF